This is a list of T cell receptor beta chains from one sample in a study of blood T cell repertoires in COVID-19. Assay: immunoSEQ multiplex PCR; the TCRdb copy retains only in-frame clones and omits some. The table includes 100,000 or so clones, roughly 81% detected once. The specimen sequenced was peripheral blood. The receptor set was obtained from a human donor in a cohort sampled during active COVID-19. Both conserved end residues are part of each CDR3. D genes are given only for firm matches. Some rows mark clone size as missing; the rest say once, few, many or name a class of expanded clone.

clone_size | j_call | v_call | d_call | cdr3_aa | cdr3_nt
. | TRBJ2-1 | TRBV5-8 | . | CASSGGLSSYNEQFF | TGTGCCAGCAGCGGGGGACTTAGCTCCTACAATGAGCAGTTCTTC
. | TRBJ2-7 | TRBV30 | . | CAWRIGGGGNFPYEQYF | TGTGCCTGGAGAATTGGAGGGGGGGGAAACTTTCCCTACGAGCAGTACTTC
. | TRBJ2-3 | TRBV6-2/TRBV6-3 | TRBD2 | CASSTGLAGVLGTDTQYF | TGTGCCAGCAGTACGGGACTAGCGGGAGTCCTCGGCACAGATACGCAGTATTTT
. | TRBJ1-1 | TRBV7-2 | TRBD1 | CASSLVRDREAFF | TGTGCCAGCAGCTTAGTCCGGGACAGGGAAGCTTTCTTT
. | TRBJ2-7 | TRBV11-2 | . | CASSLEAASYEQYF | TGTGCCAGCAGCTTAGAGGCGGCCTCCTACGAGCAGTACTTC
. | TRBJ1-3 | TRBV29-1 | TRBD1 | CSVDRTGSGNTIYF | TGCAGCGTGGACAGGACAGGCTCTGGAAACACCATATATTTT
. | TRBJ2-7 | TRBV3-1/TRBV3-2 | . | CASSQVSEGREQYF | TGTGCCAGCAGCCAAGTTTCGGAGGGTCGCGAGCAGTACTTC
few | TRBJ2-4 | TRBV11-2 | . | CASSLEQSIQYF | TGTGCCAGCAGCTTAGAACAGTCCATTCAGTACTTC
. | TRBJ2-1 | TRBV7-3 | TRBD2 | CASSSRLAGADEQFF | TGTGCCAGCAGCTCCCGACTAGCGGGAGCGGATGAGCAGTTCTTC
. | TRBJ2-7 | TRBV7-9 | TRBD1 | CASSLAGQGNYEQYF | TGTGCCAGCAGCTTAGCCGGACAGGGTAACTACGAGCAGTACTTC
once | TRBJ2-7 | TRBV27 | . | CASSSRQAAYEQYF | TGTGCCAGCAGTTCGAGACAGGCCGCCTACGAGCAGTATTTC
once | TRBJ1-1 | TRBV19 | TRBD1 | CASSSDRAEAFF | TGTGCCAGTAGTAGTGACAGGGCAGAAGCTTTCTTT